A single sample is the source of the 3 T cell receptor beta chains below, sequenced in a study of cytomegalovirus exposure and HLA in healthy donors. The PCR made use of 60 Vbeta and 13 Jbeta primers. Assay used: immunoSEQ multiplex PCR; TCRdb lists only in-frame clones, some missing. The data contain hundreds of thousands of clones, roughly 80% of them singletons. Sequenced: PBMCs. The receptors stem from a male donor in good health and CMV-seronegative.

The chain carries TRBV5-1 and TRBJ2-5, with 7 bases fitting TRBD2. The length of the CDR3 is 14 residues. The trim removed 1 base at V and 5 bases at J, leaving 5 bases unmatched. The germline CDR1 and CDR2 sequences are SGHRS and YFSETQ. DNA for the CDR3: TGCGCCAGCAGCTTGACGGGAGGCAGTGAGACCCAGTACTTC. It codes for CASSLTGGSETQYF.

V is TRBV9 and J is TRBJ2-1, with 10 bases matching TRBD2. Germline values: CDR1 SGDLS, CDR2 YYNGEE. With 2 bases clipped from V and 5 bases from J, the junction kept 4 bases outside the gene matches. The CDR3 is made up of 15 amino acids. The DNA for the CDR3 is TGTGCCAGCAGCGTGCTAGCGGGAGCCAACAATGAGCAGTTCTTC. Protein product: CASSVLAGANNEQFF.

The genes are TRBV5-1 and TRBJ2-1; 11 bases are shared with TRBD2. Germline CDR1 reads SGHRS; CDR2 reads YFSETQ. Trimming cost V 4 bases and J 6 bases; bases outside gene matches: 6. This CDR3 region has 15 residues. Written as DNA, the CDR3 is TGCGCCAGCAGCATCGATAGCGGGAGGGGCAATGAGCAGTTCTTC. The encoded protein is CASSIDSGRGNEQFF.